Following are 8 T cell receptor beta chains from one sample sequenced in a study of blood T cell repertoires in COVID-19. Profiled with immunoSEQ multiplex PCR; TCRdb holds only in-frame clones, not every one. The table has a few hundred thousand clones, 85% seen once; the top ten hold roughly 2.8%. The specimen was peripheral blood. The receptors were gathered from a man aged 50-60 years who had recovered from COVID-19.

This chain's CDR3 is CASSGRHIRAKVTGELFF. Written as DNA, the CDR3 is TGTGCCAGCAGCGGACGACATATCAGGGCGAAGGTCACCGGGGAGCTGTTTTTT. The chain recombines TRBV21-1 with TRBJ2-2; the listed D gene, TRBD1, was not tested against the DNA. TRBV21-1 is tagged as a pseudogene. The CDR3 spans 18 residues.

This clone was recorded once. The V and J genes are TRBV28 and TRBJ1-5, with 7 bases fitting TRBD1. CDR1 and CDR2 from the germline V gene are MDHEN and SYDVKM. The CDR3 is made up of 16 amino acids. Germline trimming cut 5 bases from V and 1 base from J; bases unmatched to any gene: 8. The CDR3 protein is CASSRDRVGSNQPQHF. CDR3 nucleotides: TGTGCCAGCAGTCGAGACAGGGTCGGGAGCAATCAGCCCCAGCATTTT.

The chain combines TRBV6-4 with TRBJ1-1; D is undetermined. The V gene lost 4 bases and the J gene lost 1 base, with 7 bases spanning the gap. Germline V gene sequence: CDR1 MRHNA, CDR2 SNTAGT. The CDR3 loop spans 13 amino acids. The DNA for the CDR3 is TGTGCCAGCAGTGTTACAGAGAACACTGAAGCTTTCTTT. As protein: CASSVTENTEAFF.

The V and J genes are TRBV7-9 and TRBJ1-1; perhaps TRBD1 as D (5 bases). This CDR3 has 15 amino acids. The germline CDR1 and CDR2 sequences are SEHNR and FQNEAQ (reference sequence). V dropped 3 bases and J dropped 5 bases, with 16 bases sitting between them. The DNA of the CDR3 is TGTGCCAGCAGCTTGGTACGGCAGGGAGGGACTGAAGCTTTCTTT. Protein sequence: CASSLVRQGGTEAFF.

This clone was detected once. This chain uses TRBV28 with TRBJ2-2; TRBD2 agrees at 10 bases. The germline V gene encodes CDR1 MDHEN and CDR2 SYDVKM. V was pared by 5 bases and J by 6 bases, with 9 bases of the junction left unmatched. This CDR3 comprises 16 residues. CDR3 bases: TGTGCCAGCAGTACTCCTAGCGGGAGAATCGCCGGGGAGCTGTTTTTT. Protein product: CASSTPSGRIAGELFF.

The V call is TRBV4-2, the J call TRBJ1-1, with 9 bases matching TRBD1. Unmatched junction bases numbered 12, after V lost 5 bases and J lost 5 bases. CDR1 and CDR2 from the germline V gene are LGHNA and YNFKEQ. The CDR3 extends over 16 amino acids. This chain's CDR3 is CASSSQAPTGGTEAFF. The CDR3 nucleotides are TGTGCCAGCAGCTCACAAGCGCCGACAGGGGGTACTGAAGCTTTCTTT.

V gene TRBV2 combines with J gene TRBJ1-5, with 7 positions matching TRBD1. Germline V gives CDR1 SNHLY, CDR2 FYNNEI. V lost 8 bases, J lost 3 bases, and 7 bases stayed unmatched. This CDR3 has 14 amino acids. CDR3 nucleotide sequence: TGTGCCAGCTTGAGTGGGACAGACAATCAGCCCCAGCATTTT. This translates into CASLSGTDNQPQHF.

Worth noting for this clone: The same CDR3 can be traced to other DNA sequences in this sample. This chain links TRBV28 with TRBJ2-2; tentative D call: TRBD1 (5 bases). V shed 6 bases and J shed 5 bases, with 10 bases lying between them. The germline V gene encodes CDR1 MDHEN and CDR2 SYDVKM. There are 13 residues in the CDR3. CDR3 DNA sequence: TGTGCCAGCAGGCCCCAGGGAACCGGGGAGCTGTTTTTT. This codes for CASRPQGTGELFF. The full variable domain, in which reference TRBV28 and TRBJ2-2 provide the parts outside the CDR3, is DVKVTQSSRYLVKRTGEKVFLECVQDMDHENMFWYRQDPGLGLRLIYFSYDVKMKEKGDIPEGYSVSREKKERFSLILESASTNQTSMYLCASRPQGTGELFFGEGSRLTVL.